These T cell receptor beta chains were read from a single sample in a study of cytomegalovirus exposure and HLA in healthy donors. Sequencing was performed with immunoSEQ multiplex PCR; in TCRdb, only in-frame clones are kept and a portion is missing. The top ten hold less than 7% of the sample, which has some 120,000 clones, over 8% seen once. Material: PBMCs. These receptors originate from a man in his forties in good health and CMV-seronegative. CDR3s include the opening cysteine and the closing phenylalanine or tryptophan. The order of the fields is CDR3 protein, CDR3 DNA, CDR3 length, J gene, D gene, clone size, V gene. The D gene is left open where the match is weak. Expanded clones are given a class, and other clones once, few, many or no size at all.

CATLDRASGNTIYF,TGTGCCACATTAGACAGGGCTTCTGGAAACACCATATATTTT,14,TRBJ1-3,TRBD1,-,TRBV10-3
CASSGGQGYNSPLHF,TGTGCCAGCAGTGGGGGACAGGGTTATAATTCACCCCTCCACTTT,15,TRBJ1-6,TRBD1,few,TRBV2
CASRGRNTGELFF,TGTGCCAGCAGGGGGCGGAACACCGGGGAGCTGTTTTTT,13,TRBJ2-2,-,few,TRBV2
CASSLDFNTEAFF,TGTGCCAGCAGCTTGGACTTCAACACTGAAGCTTTCTTT,13,TRBJ1-1,-,-,TRBV5-5
CASSDPGGTYNSPLHF,TGTGCCAGCAGCGATCCAGGGGGTACCTATAATTCACCCCTCCACTTT,16,TRBJ1-6,TRBD1,-,TRBV9
CASSLENSGGQEFF,TGCGCCAGCAGCTTGGAGAATAGCGGGGGCCAGGAGTTCTTC,14,TRBJ2-1,TRBD2,once,TRBV5-1
CASSPGTGNSPLHF,TGTGCCAGCAGCCCAGGGACAGGGAATTCACCCCTCCACTTT,14,TRBJ1-6,TRBD1,-,TRBV5-5
CASSLGRGVNTEAFF,TGCGCCAGCAGCTTGGGAAGAGGCGTGAACACTGAAGCTTTCTTT,15,TRBJ1-1,-,few,TRBV5-1
CASSLLAGAYNEQFF,TGTGCCAGCAGCCTACTAGCGGGGGCCTACAATGAGCAGTTCTTC,15,TRBJ2-1,TRBD2,few,TRBV5-8
CASSRTSVDTGELFF,TGTGCCAGCAGCAGGACTAGCGTAGACACCGGGGAGCTGTTTTTT,15,TRBJ2-2,TRBD2,-,TRBV2
CASSHLLTGGQETQYF,TGTGCCAGTAGCCACCTTTTAACAGGGGGCCAAGAGACCCAGTACTTC,16,TRBJ2-5,TRBD1,few,TRBV19
CATSLAGGPGTGELFF,TGTGCCACCTCGCTAGCGGGGGGGCCTGGAACCGGGGAGCTGTTTTTT,16,TRBJ2-2,TRBD2,-,TRBV10-3
CASSIATRGNQPQHF,TGTGCCAGTAGTATAGCCACGAGGGGCAATCAGCCCCAGCATTTT,15,TRBJ1-5,-,-,TRBV19
CASSLGGGETQYF,TGTGCCAGCAGTTTGGGGGGAGGAGAGACCCAGTACTTC,13,TRBJ2-5,-,few,TRBV28
CASSLQGLYTDTQYF,TGTGCCAGCTCGCTACAGGGGCTATACACAGATACGCAGTATTTT,15,TRBJ2-3,TRBD1,few,TRBV18
CASSQSAGNYYEQYF,TGTGCCAGCAGCCAGTCTGCAGGAAATTACTACGAGCAGTACTTC,15,TRBJ2-7,-,few,TRBV4-2
CASSVDGTDMYEQYF,TGTGCCAGCAGCGTAGATGGGACAGACATGTACGAGCAGTACTTC,15,TRBJ2-7,TRBD1,-,TRBV9
CASSSQVHSGNTIYF,TGTGCCAGCAGCTCCCAGGTACACTCTGGAAACACCATATATTTT,15,TRBJ1-3,-,-,TRBV7-2
CASLDSAYNEQFF,TGTGCCAGCCTAGATAGTGCTTACAATGAGCAGTTCTTC,13,TRBJ2-1,-,few,TRBV7-9
CASSQGLIGGLDTQYF,TGCGCCAGCAGCCAAGGACTAATCGGGGGGTTAGATACGCAGTATTTT,16,TRBJ2-3,TRBD2,-,TRBV4-1
CASSLTVLNEQFF,TGCGCCAGCAGCCTGACTGTACTCAATGAGCAGTTCTTC,13,TRBJ2-1,-,-,TRBV4-1
CASSQEEDTQYF,TGTGCCAGCAGCCAGGAGGAAGATACGCAGTATTTT,12,TRBJ2-3,-,-,TRBV9
CASSFDRYQETQYF,TGCGCCAGCAGCTTTGACAGGTACCAAGAGACCCAGTACTTC,14,TRBJ2-5,-,-,TRBV5-1
CAISESREGSYEQYF,TGTGCCATCAGTGAGTCGCGGGAAGGCTCCTACGAGCAGTACTTC,15,TRBJ2-7,-,few,TRBV10-3
CASSWTSGGEETQYF,TGTGCCAGCAGTTGGACTAGCGGGGGGGAGGAGACCCAGTACTTC,15,TRBJ2-5,TRBD2,few,TRBV7-9
CASSFSRGSYNEQFF,TGTGCCAGCAGTTTTAGTAGGGGGTCCTACAATGAGCAGTTCTTC,15,TRBJ2-1,-,-,TRBV27
CAWEPGTDTQYF,TGTGCCTGGGAGCCTGGCACAGATACGCAGTATTTT,12,TRBJ2-3,-,few,TRBV30
CASSVRGQLYEQYF,TGTGCCAGCAGTGTCCGGGGACAACTCTACGAGCAGTACTTC,14,TRBJ2-7,-,few,TRBV6-1
CASRGTGVLGTEAFF,TGTGCCAGCAGGGGGACAGGGGTGTTGGGCACTGAAGCTTTCTTT,15,TRBJ1-1,TRBD1,-,TRBV6-5
CASSYLGQLNEQYF,TGTGCCAGCAGTTACTTGGGCCAACTCAACGAGCAGTACTTC,14,TRBJ2-7,-,-,TRBV6-5
CASSISPARGYEQYF,TGTGCCAGTAGTATATCTCCTGCCAGGGGCTACGAGCAGTACTTC,15,TRBJ2-7,-,-,TRBV19
CAISPGTEQLGF,TGTGCAATCAGTCCCGGGACAGAGCAATTGGGCTTC,12,TRBJ2-7,TRBD1,-,TRBV10-3
CAISGGDEQFF,TGTGCCATCAGTGGGGGGGATGAGCAGTTCTTC,11,TRBJ2-1,-,few,TRBV10-3
CASSLRGNTEAFF,TGCGCCAGCAGCTTGAGGGGTAACACTGAAGCTTTCTTT,13,TRBJ1-1,-,-,TRBV5-1
CASSQESPGPYEQYF,TGCGCCAGCAGCCAAGAGTCTCCAGGTCCCTACGAGCAGTACTTC,15,TRBJ2-7,-,-,TRBV4-1
CASSDRLFYGYTF,TGTGCCAGCAGTGATCGTCTGTTCTATGGCTACACCTTC,13,TRBJ1-2,-,-,TRBV2
CASSQIGTYQNEQFF,TGTGCCAGCAGCCAAATCGGGACTTATCAAAATGAGCAGTTCTTC,15,TRBJ2-1,-,few,TRBV4-2
CASSLFPGGNTEAFF,TGTGCCAGCAGTTTATTCCCAGGAGGGAACACTGAAGCTTTCTTT,15,TRBJ1-1,-,-,TRBV27
CASSPLGQSSGNTIYF,TGTGCCAGCAGCCCTCTGGGACAGAGCTCTGGAAACACCATATATTTT,16,TRBJ1-3,TRBD1,few,TRBV7-2
CASSYGTGGTEAFF,TGTGCCAGCAGTTACGGGACAGGGGGGACTGAAGCTTTCTTT,14,TRBJ1-1,TRBD1,-,TRBV6-5
CASSRQTSGGAWHSQYF,TGTGCCAGCAGCCGGCAGACTAGCGGGGGGGCCTGGCATTCGCAGTATTTT,17,TRBJ2-3,TRBD2,-,TRBV4-2